This TCR beta chain derives from a study of response to subunit inactivated influenza vaccine. Study-wide results and limits: Only a handful of new T cells, the authors suggested, are recruited with each seasonal influenza vaccination.

A word on this clonotype: Its antigen is not identified.

Germline V lookup: CDR1 SGHRS, CDR2 YFSETQ. This CDR3 region has 13 residues. Trimming took off 0 bases at V and 8 bases at J, with 9 bases between the two ends. Each CDR3 protein gets one entry after TCRdb re-called the RT-PCR reads with MiXCR. The data hold roughly 780,000 distinct CDR3 sequences, with around a sixth observed a single time. This material consisted of PBMCs from blood, taken less than 6 days after vaccination. This rearrangement joins TRBV5-1 to TRBJ2-1; TRBD2 is a possible D gene (5 bases). This sequence originates from a man aged 45 to 65 who received an inactivated influenza vaccine. CDR3 DNA sequence: TGCGCCAGCAGCTTGGCCAGAGCGGATGAGCAGTTCTTC. Amino acid sequence: CASSLARADEQFF.